A selection of T cell receptor beta chains follows, all from one sample in a study of blood T cells in healthy people across ages. TCRdb fed the 5' RACE reads into MiXCR, producing one record per CDR3 protein. The table includes around 850,000 distinct CDR3 sequences, roughly 34% detected once. Sequenced input: blood. The receptors were sampled from a man between 18 and 29 years old in good health. Both conserved end residues are part of each CDR3. The D gene is left open where the match is weak. For some rows the clone size is stated as once, few or many, or as a class when expanded; others skip it.

J gene,D gene,clone size,V gene,CDR3 DNA,CDR3 protein
TRBJ1-1,.,once,TRBV4-3,TGCGCCAGCAGCCTTGAGACAGGAGTTGAAGCTTTCTTT,CASSLETGVEAFF
TRBJ1-5,TRBD1,once,TRBV5-5,TGTGCCAGCAGCTTGGCTGGGACAGGGGGTGAGAGGGCCCAGCATTTT,CASSLAGTGGERAQHF
TRBJ2-4,.,.,TRBV5-4,TGTGCCAGCAGACCCAATGAAGCCAAAAACATTCAGTACTTC,CASRPNEAKNIQYF
TRBJ2-1,.,.,TRBV19,TGTGCCAGTAGTCAAGGGACGAGGTACAATGAGCAGTTCTTC,CASSQGTRYNEQFF
TRBJ2-3,TRBD1,few,TRBV13,TGTGCCAGCAGCCCTCATCACAGGGGGCTTGGCACAGATACGCAGTATTTT,CASSPHHRGLGTDTQYF
TRBJ2-5,.,once,TRBV27,TGTGCCAGCAGCCCCCAGGCGTACCAAGAGACCCAGTACTTC,CASSPQAYQETQYF
TRBJ2-3,.,.,TRBV24-1,TGTGCCACCAGTGTAGGGGGTATCACAGATACGCAGTATTTT,CATSVGGITDTQYF
TRBJ1-4,.,few,TRBV29-1,TGCAGCGTTCGTCTCGGAGTTGAAAAACTGTTTTTT,CSVRLGVEKLFF
TRBJ2-7,TRBD1,many,TRBV29-1,TGCAGCGTAACCGGGACAGGCCGCTACGAGCAGTACTTC,CSVTGTGRYEQYF
TRBJ1-6,TRBD1,few,TRBV15,TGTGCCACCAGCCAACAGGGGGGTAATTCACCCCTCCACTTT,CATSQQGGNSPLHF
TRBJ2-1,TRBD1,.,TRBV7-2,TGTGCCAGCAGCTTAGGAATGGACAGGGAGCAGTTCTTC,CASSLGMDREQFF
TRBJ2-3,.,.,TRBV10-3,TGTGCCATCGGTGAGGAGGGGCAGCGGACAGATACGCAGTATTTT,CAIGEEGQRTDTQYF
TRBJ2-7,TRBD1,many,TRBV5-1,TGCGCCAGCAGCTTTGGACAGGGTGTTTCTTACGAGCAGTACTTC,CASSFGQGVSYEQYF
TRBJ2-3,TRBD1,once,TRBV20-1,TGCAGTGCTAGTTTTGGGAGACAGGGGCACACAGATACGCAGTATTTT,CSASFGRQGHTDTQYF
TRBJ2-7,.,.,TRBV18,TGTGCCAGCTCACCAAATATTGGCGGGGACGGTAGCTCCTACGAGCAGTACTTC,CASSPNIGGDGSSYEQYF
TRBJ2-2,.,few,TRBV7-3,TGTGCCAGCAGCTTAAGACCCGGGGAGCTGTTTTTT,CASSLRPGELFF
TRBJ1-5,TRBD1,.,TRBV20-1,TGCAGTGCTAGTGCGACTCGGGACAGGACCAATCAGCCCCAGCATTTT,CSASATRDRTNQPQHF
TRBJ1-2,TRBD1,few,TRBV5-1,TGCGCCAGCAGCTCGGGACAGGAGCAAAACTATGGCTACACCTTC,CASSSGQEQNYGYTF
TRBJ2-7,.,many,TRBV7-9,TGTGCCAGCAGCTTAGGGGCTAGCTCCTACGAGCAGTACTTC,CASSLGASSYEQYF
TRBJ2-3,TRBD1,.,TRBV5-6,TGTGCCAGCAGCCCGGCCCCTGGGACAGATTTTCTCACAGATACGCAGTATTTT,CASSPAPGTDFLTDTQYF
TRBJ1-6,TRBD1,.,TRBV12-3/TRBV12-4,TGTGCCAGCAGTTTGTCGACAGGGGAACTACCCCTCCACTTT,CASSLSTGELPLHF
TRBJ2-1,TRBD1,few,TRBV20-1,TGCAGTGCCAAACCCGCGCCCGGACAGGGGGCGGTGGATGAGCAGTTCTTC,CSAKPAPGQGAVDEQFF
TRBJ2-3,.,.,TRBV7-9,TGTGCCAGCAGCGGACATCGGGCAGGGATTACAGATACGCAGTATTTT,CASSGHRAGITDTQYF
TRBJ1-2,TRBD1,few,TRBV12-3/TRBV12-4,TGTGCCAGCAGTTTAGTCGGGTCAGGGGGCCCCTACACCTTC,CASSLVGSGGPYTF
TRBJ1-1,TRBD1,.,TRBV6-5,TGTGCCAGCAGTTATGGGAACACAGGGGTGAACACTGAAGCTTTCTTT,CASSYGNTGVNTEAFF
TRBJ1-6,.,.,TRBV27,TGTGCCAGCGGCCGCCGGACAGATACTAGCATACCCCTCCACTTT,CASGRRTDTSIPLHF
TRBJ2-3,.,many,TRBV12-3/TRBV12-4,TGTGCCAGCAGTTTAGCGTCCAGCACAGATACGCAGTATTTT,CASSLASSTDTQYF
TRBJ1-3,.,.,TRBV4-3,TGCGCCAGCAGCCAAGGCAGCTACCTGTTTAGCTCTGGAAACACCATATATTTT,CASSQGSYLFSSGNTIYF
TRBJ2-5,TRBD1,many,TRBV7-2,TGTGCCAGCAGTCCCGGACAGGGAGAGACCCAGTACTTC,CASSPGQGETQYF
TRBJ2-1,.,.,TRBV10-3,TGTGCCATCAGTGAGTCACCGGGAGACTACAATGAGCAGTTCTTC,CAISESPGDYNEQFF
TRBJ1-2,.,.,TRBV5-1,TGCGCCAGCAGCTTGCGGGGGGCAAAAGGGAACTATGGCTACACCTTC,CASSLRGAKGNYGYTF
TRBJ2-5,.,.,TRBV3-1,TGTGCCAGCAGCCGTACCCAGCGGTCGAACAATGGGCAGTACTTC,CASSRTQRSNNGQYF
TRBJ1-1,TRBD1,.,TRBV20-1,TGCAGTGCTATTTGGAAACAGGGGGCGAGCACTGAAGCTTTCTTT,CSAIWKQGASTEAFF
TRBJ2-5,.,few,TRBV20-1,TGCAGTGCCGGCGGACAGGAGGGAGAGACCCAGTACTTC,CSAGGQEGETQYF
TRBJ1-1,.,.,TRBV12-3/TRBV12-4,TGTGCCAGCACCTACGATGGGGTTCGTACTGAAGCTTTCTTT,CASTYDGVRTEAFF
TRBJ2-2,.,.,TRBV7-8,TGTGCCAGCAGCTTAAGACGCAAGGGACTCCAGAACACCGGGGAGCTGTTTTTT,CASSLRRKGLQNTGELFF
TRBJ1-5,.,.,TRBV12-3/TRBV12-4,TGTGCCAGCACGGGTCACAGTATCAATCAGCCCCAGCATTTT,CASTGHSINQPQHF
TRBJ2-5,.,many,TRBV7-2,TGTGCCAGCAGCTTAGGGGTGCTAGAAGAGACCCAGTACTTC,CASSLGVLEETQYF
TRBJ2-7,TRBD2,.,TRBV6-1,TGTGCCAGCAGTGAAAGGTTTAGCGGGGGCTACGAGCGGTACTTC,CASSERFSGGYERYF
TRBJ1-6,.,few,TRBV15,TGTGCCACCAGCAGAGATTTGGACAGCAGTAATTCACCCCTCCACTTT,CATSRDLDSSNSPLHF